This T cell receptor beta chain was identified during a study of cytomegalovirus exposure and HLA in healthy donors (dated by TCRdb to about 2017). As for the study more broadly: According to an earlier analysis of 587 of the donors, 150 million to 200 million T cells yielded 117 million unique TCR beta sequences and about 300 Gb of sequence data. Of the roughly 400 genotyped donors, roughly 80% fell in the genetic ancestry cluster associated with self-reported Caucasian donors. The number of typed donors differed by locus: about 629-630 for A, B, C, DRB1 and DQB1; roughly 510 for DQA1; over 600 for DPA1; and approximately 450 for DPB1. The aim of the study was to test whether cataloging public T cell receptors could identify signatures of past pathogen exposure. Roughly 5 DR-DQ haplotypes were handled as single units for association and clustering, since linkage in the cohort was strong. A later genetic analysis took genome-wide SNP genotypes for about 65% of the 666 donors and used that subset as a discovery cohort. To predict cytomegalovirus infection status, the study combined high-throughput TCR immunosequencing, statistical association of individual TCRs with disease status, and machine learning. A separate validation cohort of about 110 different subjects was used in addition to the roughly 670-subject first cohort. Class I and class II HLA loci were covered by the typing at four-digit resolution. A later analysis re-analyzed previously published TCR beta repertoires from 650 to 800 donors and added high-resolution HLA genotyping to study TCR occurrence patterns. All discovery cohort repertoires had been generated on a single sequencing platform. The later analysis used no new phenotypic data to find candidate immune exposures, relying instead on TCR beta sequences and their occurrence across donors. Roughly 300 gigabases of sequencing data and 75 million to 85 million unique TCR sequences made up an early release that covered 500 to 700 HLA-typed donors. Among roughly 400 genotyped donors of the cohort, an average of approximately 220,000 unique TCR beta nucleotide sequences was sequenced per donor, of which about 18% were non-productive. The T cell repertoires of roughly 660 subjects were profiled by immunosequencing and related to cytomegalovirus serostatus. Donor age, sex, ethnicity and CMV serostatus were compiled alongside the repertoire data. To decide whether each TCR beta V gene segment behaved as functional or pseudogenic, an earlier analysis of some 600 of the donors relied on high-throughput TCR beta sequencing.

The research as a whole found: A later analysis found that TCR association rates varied across HLA loci, with DRB1 alleles showing the most associated TCRs and HLA-C alleles the fewest. Compared with equally common non-associated chains, HLA-associated TCR beta chains in a later analysis were more clonally expanded and had lower generation probabilities. Linkage disequilibrium might explain the correlated functional status among segregating V segments, but an unknown experimental factor could not be ruled out. According to a later analysis, parvovirus B19, influenza, CMV and Epstein-Barr virus appeared linked to several top co-occurrence clusters. This cohort had only TCR beta chains sequenced, and the lack of alpha or paired-chain data limited which features could be detected. A further reported finding was that TCR beta sequences accurately predicted the HLA-A and HLA-B alleles for most subjects in the first cohort. CMV serostatus was the only immune exposure information available for the cohort. The authors suggested that the approach could potentially be extended to other disease states and immunological phenotypes. Because HLA typing was unavailable for some donors at each locus, only the typed subset was used in association tests. Most CMV-associated TCR beta chains appeared to be HLA-restricted in a later analysis, and the HLA associations seemed to be driven largely by CMV exposure. Across donors, most TCR sequences were observed very rarely, whereas some public TCRs were present in many individuals. The study gave a list of 150 to 200 TCR beta chains associated with cytomegalovirus. According to a later genetic analysis, donors in an Asian-associated ancestry cluster had fewer N-insertions in productive TCRs than the roughly 700-donor mean. In both the original and validation cohorts, the classifier was reported to diagnose cytomegalovirus status with high specificity and sensitivity. Specific HLA alleles were associated with 15,000 to 20,000 TCR beta sequences at a false discovery rate of 0.05 in a later analysis. A few of the identified cytomegalovirus-associated TCR beta chains were confirmed in vitro to be specific for cytomegalovirus antigens. The presence/absence analyses assumed that sequencing depth was roughly uniform across donors, and that assumption may not be true. An association between a missense DCLRE1C variant and V-gene and J-gene trimming of TCR beta chains was found in a later genetic analysis and replicated in an independent cohort. Broadly in line with IMGT annotations, most TCR beta V segments showed up in productive rearrangements about 87% or about 30% of the time in an earlier analysis of roughly 590 of the donors. Strong co-occurrence of HLA alleles, especially DR and DQ, made assigning TCR associations to individual alleles difficult. A cluster of highly shared sequence variants was judged likely to be a technical artifact of the sequencing pipeline. Because counts were too low, roughly 16 rarely observed V segments, including chromosome 9 orphons, were excluded from the earlier analysis of 587 of the donors.

Worth noting for this clone: Its antigen target is currently unknown. Base qualities are not recorded, but no much larger clone differs from it by a single base.

The library was generated by the immunoSEQ multiplex PCR assay. A mixture of 60 forward primers for TCR Vbeta segments and 13 reverse primers for TCR Jbeta segments was used in the multiplex PCR. The CDR3 region of rearranged TCR beta genes was amplified from genomic DNA with a multiplex PCR assay. Amplified TCR beta libraries were sequenced as 87-base-pair reads on the Illumina HiSeq System. The original pipeline was this. A later analysis tallied 70 million to 100 million unique TCR beta chains across the roughly 610 repertoires, and some 10 million of those chains were shared by two or more donors. To remove PCR and sequencing errors, raw reads were error-corrected and collapsed into unique sequences using a nearest-neighbor algorithm that merged closely related sequences. Alignment of CDR3 sequences to IMGT reference sequences was used to assign V, D and J gene segments. For a sequence to be retained, a match of at least six nucleotides to both a V gene segment and a J gene segment was required. Rearrangements were called productive when the CDR3 lacked stop codons and stayed in frame with V and J; all others were non-productive. CDR3 was defined by IMGT convention, running from the second conserved V-encoded cysteine to the conserved J-encoded phenylalanine. Sequences without an unambiguous match to a single V gene segment were excluded from the earlier analysis of about 640 of the donors. An earlier analysis of approximately 590 of the donors classified V segments as functional when productive rearrangements were above 56.7% and as segregating when the standard deviation between donors was above 5%. A statistical classification framework was built for diagnosing cytomegalovirus status from the catalog of TCR beta chain sequences. V and J gene assignment, in a later analysis, came from comparing TCR nucleotide sequences with IMGT/GENE-DB human TR gene sequences. The TCRdist pipeline was used in a later analysis to assign CDR3 sequences and most-parsimonious VDJ recombination scenarios. A later analysis defined each TCR beta chain by its CDR3 amino acid sequence plus V-gene family, and excluded reads lacking a unique V-gene family. As a way to deal with suspected cross-contamination and a sequencing artifact, a later analysis dropped hundreds of nucleotide sequences that were highly shared and had low generation probability. For each public chain, a later analysis derived a clonal expansion index from normalized ranks of inferred template counts within each repertoire. In a later analysis, generation probabilities were computed with a VDJ recombination model fitted to out-of-frame rearrangements, and the resulting probabilities were checked against IGoR. In a later analysis, hypergeometric tests were used to score TCR-TCR, TCR-HLA and TCR-CMV co-occurrence, with a repertoire-size bias correction applied to TCR pairs. False discovery rates were estimated in a later analysis by permuting HLA or CMV assignments 20 times. In a later analysis, co-occurring TCRs were grouped using DBSCAN, with TCRdist sequence similarity added in when clustering inside HLA-allele-positive subsets. Repertoires with fewer than 30,000 or more than 120,000 public chains were left out of co-occurrence clustering, as were about 5 repertoires with anomalous nucleotide sharing. Sourced from immuneACCESS, this table was stored by TCRdb with only in-frame sequences that have V and J called. A share of the clones is absent; for the studies checked, an unresolved V gene accounts for under half, and the remainder has no known explanation. V and J calls and clone size come straight from that table; D and trimming were deduced from the DNA. Across this sample there are approximately 40,000 clones, with 60% to 70% seen only once. Around 18% of the sample rests with the top ten.

In total, 600 or so healthy bone marrow donors made up the cohort. All cohort members were sampled while nominally healthy, although unrecorded immune exposures were likely present. The donor tested CMV seropositive and was one of the 289 seropositive cohort members. Every donor gave a peripheral blood sample, and the peripheral blood mononuclear cells from that sample were used for TCR beta sequencing. Genomic DNA extraction from the blood cell samples was performed with the Qiagen DNeasy Blood Extraction Kit. What was sequenced was PBMCs. The TCR was taken from a man aged 50 to 60 in good health and CMV-seropositive.

The CDR3 reads as follows: CAIRDIQNTEAFF. The DNA sequence is given as TGTGCCATACGGGACATCCAGAACACTGAAGCTTTCTTT. The sequence is built from TRBV6-5 and TRBJ1-1; 6 matching bases give a weak D call of TRBD1. Measured from the cysteine to the phenylalanine, the CDR3 is 13 residues long. Only the CDR3 DNA is retained, 39 bases long and in frame from the first base. Sequences MNHEY (CDR1) and SVGAGI (CDR2) are obtained from the germline V gene. V sheds 10 bases and J sheds 1 base, leaving 13 bases between their ends.